Sequencing of this T cell receptor beta chain was carried out in a study of T cell responses to AZD1222 COVID-19 vaccine. In germline, CDR1 is SGHTA, CDR2 FQGNSA. J lost 3 bases, V lost 5 bases, and 9 bases had no gene match. This CDR3 comprises 15 residues. General observations from the study: A rise in Spike-specific TCR breadth and depth followed two AZD1222 doses. The sample set comprised mostly white British donors with more females, and clonal diversity was possibly underestimated. Baseline seropositivity occurred in only a handful of AZD1222 recipients.

Profiled with immunoSEQ multiplex PCR; TCRdb holds only in-frame clones, not every one. The sample has 90,000 to 120,000 clones, around 90% seen once. In regard to this clone: Its antigen remains unknown.

This chain uses TRBV7-2 with TRBJ2-5, with TRBD1 matching over 7 bases. The sample in question was peripheral blood, obtained on day 0 of AZD1222 vaccination. The sequence came from an adult in good health. CDR3: CASSPGPTGEETQYF. For the CDR3, the DNA is TGTGCCAGCAGCCCAGGACCTACAGGGGAAGAGACCCAGTACTTC.